The rows below give T cell receptor beta chains drawn from one sample of a study of blood T cell repertoires in COVID-19. TCRdb's table, derived via immunoSEQ multiplex PCR, lists solely in-frame clones and lacks some. The table records under 400,000 clones, about 91% of them present only once. Material: peripheral blood. Every receptor here comes from a woman between 25 and 40 years old with COVID-19, enrolled during active disease. Each CDR3 is given with its conserved first and last residue. Each record gives: V gene, D gene, J gene, clone size, CDR3 protein, CDR3 DNA. A D gene is named only where the DNA matches it firmly. Expanded clones are given a class, and other clones once, few, many or no size at all.

TRBV21-1	NA	TRBJ2-2	NA	CASSKGKGARTGELFF	TGTGCCAGCAGCAAAGGGAAAGGGGCAAGGACCGGGGAGCTGTTTTTT
TRBV5-5	NA	TRBJ2-3	NA	CASSLGDRRGPDTQYF	TGTGCCAGCAGCTTGGGCGACCGGCGAGGTCCAGATACGCAGTATTTT
TRBV11-2	NA	TRBJ2-7	NA	CASSLLVSSYEQYF	TGTGCCAGCAGCTTACTGGTTAGCTCCTACGAGCAGTACTTC
TRBV15	NA	TRBJ2-1	NA	CATSREYTGESYNEQFF	TGTGCCACCAGCAGAGAGTATACAGGCGAGTCCTACAATGAGCAGTTCTTC
TRBV6-5	NA	TRBJ1-1	NA	CASSNLEGLTRLAFF	TGTGCCAGCAGTAACCTGGAAGGCCTCACCCGACTAGCTTTCTTT
TRBV28	TRBD2	TRBJ2-2	NA	CASSLSGGAAGELFF	TGTGCCAGCAGCCTTAGCGGGGGGGCTGCCGGGGAGCTGTTTTTT
TRBV5-1	TRBD2	TRBJ2-3	NA	CASAGGLGTDTQYF	TGCGCCAGCGCGGGGGGACTTGGCACAGATACGCAGTATTTT
TRBV4-1	NA	TRBJ1-1	NA	CASSQSSTGRVTEAFF	TGCGCCAGCAGCCAATCCTCAACAGGGCGGGTCACTGAAGCTTTCTTT
TRBV5-1	NA	TRBJ1-1	NA	CASSLDGQTMNTEAFF	TGCGCCAGCAGCTTGGATGGACAGACGATGAACACTGAAGCTTTCTTT
TRBV5-1	NA	TRBJ1-2	few	CASSFQGLNIRGYTF	TGCGCCAGCAGCTTCCAGGGTCTAAATATTCGGGGCTACACCTTC
TRBV29-1	TRBD1	TRBJ2-4	NA	CSVGTELNIQYF	TGCAGCGTCGGGACAGAATTAAACATTCAGTACTTC
TRBV3-1/TRBV3-2	NA	TRBJ1-1	NA	CASSHTSAEAFF	TGTGCCAGCAGTCATACTTCGGCTGAAGCTTTCTTT
TRBV5-4	TRBD1	TRBJ1-1	NA	CASSANRGGTEAFF	TGTGCCAGCAGCGCGAACAGGGGTGGAACTGAAGCTTTCTTT
TRBV28	TRBD1	TRBJ1-2	NA	CASQTGSPYGYTF	TGTGCCAGTCAGACAGGGTCCCCCTATGGCTACACCTTC
TRBV28	NA	TRBJ1-1	NA	CASSNRTDRWWAFF	TGTGCCAGCAGTAACCGGACAGACCGGTGGTGGGCTTTCTTT
TRBV27	NA	TRBJ1-3	NA	CASSPTPGGRGNTIYF	TGTGCCAGCAGTCCAACGCCGGGGGGACGGGGAAACACCATATATTTT
TRBV2	TRBD1	TRBJ1-1	NA	CASREDRVNTEAFF	TGTGCCAGCAGAGAGGACAGGGTGAACACTGAAGCTTTCTTT
TRBV28	TRBD1	TRBJ1-1	once	CASSSQGTGNTEAFF	TGTGCCAGCAGTTCCCAAGGGACAGGGAACACTGAAGCTTTCTTT
TRBV4-1	NA	TRBJ1-1	few	CASSQDWRGRLEAFF	TGCGCCAGCAGCCAAGATTGGAGGGGCCGTCTTGAAGCTTTCTTT
TRBV5-5	TRBD1	TRBJ1-1	NA	CASSLATGVPEAFF	TGTGCCAGCAGCTTGGCCACAGGGGTACCTGAAGCTTTCTTT
TRBV29-1	NA	TRBJ1-5	NA	CSVWEGQQSVTQHF	TGCAGCGTTTGGGAGGGACAACAATCAGTTACCCAGCATTTT
TRBV4-1	NA	TRBJ2-5	NA	CASSRSSGEETQYF	TGCGCCAGCAGCCGAAGCTCGGGGGAAGAGACCCAGTACTTC